Listed here are 20 T cell receptor beta chains from one sample, sequenced in a study of Tregs in tolerant kidney transplant recipients. Libraries were prepared by immunoSEQ multiplex PCR; TCRdb keeps only in-frame clonotypes and omits some of them. This sample's table has tens of thousands of clones. Mixed chimerism was transient after nonmyeloablative marrow transplants from related graft donors. Material: CD4+ T cells from blood (PBMCs), obtained 24 months after the transplant. The receptors were sampled from a human patient who received a combined kidney and bone marrow transplant. Some of these T cells may belong to the graft donor.

In the case of this clone: The sequence runs out 3 residues before the end of the CDR3; the remainder is reconstructed from the germline J gene. V gene TRBV18 combines with J gene TRBJ2-3; 10 nucleotides match TRBD2. After removal of 6 bases from V and 2 bases from J, the junction contained 11 bases not matched to a gene. This CDR3 comprises 17 residues. Germline loops: CDR1 KGHSH, CDR2 LQKENI. The CDR3 spells CASSPYSGRLSTDTQYF. The sequenced CDR3 bases are TGTGCCAGCTCGCCCTATAGCGGGAGGCTCTCCACAGATACG.

Points on this clone: Read coverage stops 3 residues before the CDR3 terminus; the germline J gene supplies the remainder. J is TRBJ2-3 and V is TRBV15, with 9 bases identical to TRBD1. Germline CDR1 is LNHNV and CDR2 is YYDKDF (reference sequence). With V trimmed by 6 bases and J by 3 bases, 7 bases remained unmatched. This CDR3 region has 15 residues. The CDR3 sequence is CATRRTGDLTDTQYF. The DNA read from the CDR3 is TGTGCCACCAGAAGGACAGGGGACTTGACAGATACG.

A remark on this clone: The read ends 3 residues before the CDR3 terminus; that terminus is restored from the germline J gene. V is TRBV19 and J is TRBJ2-7; 8 nucleotides line up with TRBD1. V lost 6 bases to trimming and J lost 2 bases; unmatched junction nucleotides: 12. This CDR3 region has 16 residues. Germline V gene sequence: CDR1 LNHDA, CDR2 SQIVND (reference sequence). The CDR3 loop reads CASRGGTGTGPYEQYF. Partial CDR3 DNA: TGTGCCAGTAGAGGGGGAACCGGGACAGGACCCTACGAG.

About this clone: The CDR3 end is not reached by the read, which stops 3 residues before it; the germline J gene fills it in. The V and J genes are TRBV2 and TRBJ1-4; TRBD1 matches 8 bases. Germline V gives CDR1 SNHLY, CDR2 FYNNEI. This CDR3 has 14 residues. Trimming at V came to 6 bases and at J to 4 bases, leaving 4 bases not matched to a gene. The DNA read from the CDR3 is TGTGCCAGCAGCGACAGGGGTGGTAATGAAAAA. Translating gives CASSDRGGNEK. The CDR3 in its entirety is CASSDRGGNEKLFF.

Remarks on this clone: The read comes to an end 3 residues before the CDR3 does, leaving the germline J gene to fill in the end. The chain carries TRBV7-2 and TRBJ2-5; D might be TRBD1 (6 bases). The germline V gene encodes CDR1 SGHTA and CDR2 FQGNSA. CDR3 length: 15 residues. Trimming took off 3 bases at V and 2 bases at J, with 13 bases between the two ends. The DNA read from the CDR3 is TGTGCCAGCAGCTTGGACAGTTGGTCGCAAGAGACC. Amino acid sequence: CASSLDSWSQET. The full CDR3 reads CASSLDSWSQETQYF.

A word on this clone: Sequencing ends 3 residues short of the CDR3 end; the germline J gene provides the rest. The chain is built from TRBV7-2 and TRBJ1-2; unclear D gene. The V end lost 2 bases, the J end lost 1 base, and 11 bases lay between the germline ends. Looked up from germline, CDR1 is SGHTA and CDR2 is FQGNSA. CDR3 length: 15 amino acids. CDR3 DNA (partial): TGTGCCAGCAGCTTATGGCAGGAGCTTAACTATGGC. Its translation is CASSLWQELNYG. The entire CDR3 protein reads CASSLWQELNYGYTF. Complete variable domain (other parts from reference TRBV7-2 and TRBJ1-2): GAGVSQSPSNKVTEKGKDVELRCDPISGHTALYWYRQSLGQGLEFLIYFQGNSAPDKSGLPSDRFSAERTGGSVSTLTIQRTQQEDSAVYLCASSLWQELNYGYTFGSGTRLTVV.

Of note for this clone: The read ends 3 residues early relative to the CDR3; the germline J gene fills the gap. The rearrangement links TRBV5-1 to TRBJ2-1; D gene uncertain. Trimming took off 4 bases at V and 6 bases at J, with 14 bases between the two ends. This CDR3 is built from 14 residues. Germline V gene lookup returns CDR1 SGHRS and CDR2 YFSETQ. CDR3 sequence reads: CASSGGLVGNEQFF. Incomplete CDR3 DNA: TGCGCCAGCAGCGGCGGTCTAGTAGGCAATGAG.

This CDR3 reads CSARDAGGYNEQFF. The sequenced CDR3 bases are TGCAGTGCTAGGGATGCGGGAGGGTACAATGAG. The rearrangement joins TRBV20-1 to TRBJ2-1; 9 bases line up with TRBD2. The read ends 3 residues early relative to the CDR3; the germline J gene fills the gap. The germline gives CDR1 DFQATT, CDR2 SNEGSKA (reference sequence). This CDR3 comprises 14 residues. Germline trimming cut 3 bases from V and 4 bases from J; bases unmatched to any gene: 4.

A word on this clone: The sequenced fragment ends 3 residues before the CDR3 boundary, so the rest is inferred from the germline J gene. The chain uses TRBV6-2 or TRBV6-3 and TRBJ1-2; 7 bases are a match to TRBD1. Per the germline V gene, CDR1 is MNHEY and CDR2 is SVGEGT. V gave up 4 bases and J gave up 0 bases; unmatched junction bases: 5. The CDR3 loop spans 15 amino acids. The covered CDR3 bases are TGTGCCAGCAGTTCGGGACAGACGCCTAACTATGGC. This codes for CASSSGQTPNYG. The entire CDR3 protein reads CASSSGQTPNYGYTF.

On this clone itself: The CDR3 extends 3 residues past the end of the read, so its final part is completed from the germline J gene. The chain joins TRBV6-1 to TRBJ2-5; 12 bases are a match to TRBD1. The J segment lost 5 bases and the V segment lost 4 bases, leaving 5 bases of the junction unmatched. CDR3 length: 15 amino acids. The germline V gene has CDR1 MNHNS and CDR2 SASEGT. The DNA read from the CDR3 is TGTGCCAGCAGTGTGGGACAGGGGGCTTGGGAGACC. Amino acid sequence: CASSVGQGAWET. The whole CDR3 protein reads CASSVGQGAWETQYF.

With respect to this clone: The CDR3 end falls 3 residues outside the read, so it is completed with the germline J gene. The genes are TRBV30 and TRBJ2-5, with 7 bases matching TRBD1. Germline lookup yields CDR1 GTSNPN and CDR2 SVGIG (reference sequence). The CDR3 loop spans 15 amino acids. J gave up 2 bases and V 2 bases, and 8 bases lay outside the gene matches. Here the CDR3 reads CAWSRSGQAQETQYF. The sequenced CDR3 bases are TGTGCCTGGAGTCGGTCAGGACAGGCACAAGAGACC.

About this clone itself: Coverage ceases 3 residues before the CDR3 finishes, and the germline J gene fills in the end. The V gene is TRBV18, the J gene TRBJ2-7, with 7 bases aligning to TRBD2. The CDR3 has 15 amino acids. Germline CDR1 is KGHSH and CDR2 is LQKENI. V shed 3 bases and J 3 bases; nucleotides not matched to a gene: 8. The covered CDR3 bases are TGTGCCAGCTCACCTAACTCTGGGGGGGGCTACGAG. Amino acid sequence: CASSPNSGGGYE. The full CDR3 protein reads CASSPNSGGGYEQYF.

The CDR3 bases that were read are TGCAGTGCTTCGGGACTAGCGGGAGGCTACGAG. It is translated as CSASGLAGGYE. In full, the CDR3 reads CSASGLAGGYEQYF. V is TRBV20-1 and J is TRBJ2-7, with 15 bases aligning to TRBD2. The read stops 3 residues short of the end of the CDR3; the missing end is completed from the germline J gene. The CDR3 length is 14 residues. The V and J ends lost 5 bases and 3 bases, in that order; junction bases with no gene match: 2. Germline V gene data show CDR1 as DFQATT and CDR2 as SNEGSKA (reference sequence).

About this clone itself: From the germline J gene comes the end of the CDR3, since the read stops 3 residues before it. The rearrangement joins TRBV10-3 to TRBJ1-4, with D possibly being TRBD1 (6 bases). The germline V gene has CDR1 ENHRY and CDR2 SYGVKD. Between the trimmed V and J ends, which lost 2 bases and 0 bases, there was a span of 16 bases. This CDR3 spans 18 amino acids. The CDR3 here is CAISEISQGYTTNEKLFF. The sequenced part of the CDR3 DNA is TGTGCCATCAGTGAGATTTCACAGGGTTACACAACTAATGAAAAA.

Worth noting for this clone: The read halts 3 residues ahead of the CDR3 end, with the missing end drawn from the germline J gene. The chain recombines TRBV19 with TRBJ1-5, with D possibly being TRBD1 (5 bases). CDR1 is LNHDA and CDR2 is SQIVND in the germline V gene (reference sequence). The CDR3 contains 15 residues. The V and J ends lost 1 base and 0 bases respectively, with 7 bases between them. CDR3 sequence reads: CASSIGGVSNQPQHF. The sequenced CDR3 bases are TGTGCCAGTAGTATAGGAGGGGTTAGCAATCAGCCC. The complete variable domain, with remaining parts taken from reference TRBV19 and TRBJ1-5, reads DGGITQSPKYLFRKEGQNVTLSCEQNLNHDAMYWYRQDPGQGLRLIYYSQIVNDFQKGDIAEGYSVSREKKESFPLTVTSAQKNPTAFYLCASSIGGVSNQPQHFGDGTRLSIL.

About this clone: With the read ending 3 residues before the CDR3 end, the germline J gene is used to fill in that end. The V and J genes are TRBV19 and TRBJ2-2, with D perhaps matching TRBD1 (6 bases). CDR3 length equals 15 residues. The V end lost 5 bases, the J end lost 8 bases, and 18 bases lay between the germline ends. Germline CDR1 is LNHDA and CDR2 is SQIVND (reference sequence). The chain's CDR3 is CASSATYRVTGELFF. The part of the CDR3 DNA that was read is TGTGCCAGTAGTGCCACCTACAGGGTTACTGGGGAG.

The sequenced CDR3 bases are TGCGCCAGCAGTCAGCCCCAGGGGGATAGGGTCAATGAG. Protein: CASSQPQGDRVNE. The full CDR3 protein is CASSQPQGDRVNEQFF. The rearrangement uses TRBV23-1 and TRBJ2-1; 7 nucleotides line up with TRBD1. The read ends 3 residues before the CDR3 terminus; that terminus is restored from the germline J gene. TRBV23-1 has ORF status, its function being uncertain. V lost 3 bases to trimming and J lost 6 bases; unmatched junction nucleotides: 11. The CDR3 has 16 residues.

With respect to this clone: The read finishes 3 residues shy of the CDR3 end, and the germline J gene is used to complete it. The chain recombines TRBV5-1 with TRBJ2-6, with D perhaps matching TRBD1 (6 bases). The V gene lost 3 bases and the J gene lost 0 bases, with 16 bases spanning the gap. Looked up from germline, CDR1 is SGHRS and CDR2 is YFSETQ. The CDR3 spans 18 residues. Partial CDR3 DNA: TGCGCCAGCAGCTGGATTCAGGGGTCTGACTCTGGGGCCAACGTC. It is translated as CASSWIQGSDSGANV. The full CDR3 is CASSWIQGSDSGANVLTF.

Remarks on this clone: The CDR3 is cut off 3 residues early in the read; its end comes from the germline J gene. The chain has TRBV2 and TRBJ2-1; D may be TRBD1 (6 bases). The CDR3 length is 14 residues. Trimming pared 1 base from V and 4 bases from J, leaving 8 bases between. Germline CDR1 is SNHLY and CDR2 is FYNNEI. CDR3 sequence reads: CASSEEQGYNEQFF. The part of the CDR3 DNA that was read is TGTGCCAGCAGTGAAGAGCAGGGGTACAATGAG.

On this clone: The read terminates 3 residues before the CDR3 end, so the remaining end is supplied by the germline J gene. The chain recombines TRBV18 with TRBJ2-2; 9 bases map to TRBD1. Germline V gene sequence: CDR1 KGHSH, CDR2 LQKENI. After removal of 4 bases from V and 3 bases from J, the junction contained 3 bases not matched to a gene. The CDR3 runs to 15 residues. The sequenced part of the CDR3 DNA is TGTGCCAGCTCACTCGGGACAGGGTACACCGGGGAG. Translating gives CASSLGTGYTGE. The whole CDR3 sequence is CASSLGTGYTGELFF.